One sample yielded the 23 T cell receptor beta chains listed below, sequenced in a study of OX40 agonist ivuxolimab in advanced cancers. TCRdb's copy holds only in-frame clones and misses some; the assay was immunoSEQ multiplex PCR. The sample lists some 65,000 clones, 87% occurring once. Sequenced material: CD4+ or CD8+ T cells sorted from blood, taken in a trial of the OX40 agonist ivuxolimab. These receptors all come from an adult with an advanced solid tumor such as melanoma, head and neck, liver or kidney cancer.

This sequence joins TRBV18 and TRBJ2-2; no reliable D call. This CDR3 spans 16 amino acids. Trimming took off 0 bases at V and 0 bases at J, with 8 bases between the two ends. The germline CDR1 and CDR2 sequences are KGHSH and LQKENI. This chain's CDR3 is CASSPPQQSNTGELFF. The CDR3 DNA sequence: TGTGCCAGCTCACCACCGCAACAGTCGAACACCGGGGAGCTGTTTTTT.

As regards this clone: Other DNA sequences in the sample encode the same CDR3. The chain uses TRBV6-5 and TRBJ2-5; no clear D. The germline CDR1 and CDR2 sequences are MNHEY and SVGAGI. Trimming shortened V by 6 bases and J by 1 base, and 9 bases separated the two germline ends. The CDR3 is 13 amino acids. The chain's CDR3 is CASSRTVQETQYF. The CDR3 DNA is TGTGCCAGCAGCCGGACGGTCCAAGAGACCCAGTACTTC.

This clone was detected once. V usage is TRBV5-1 and J usage is TRBJ2-7; 9 nucleotides match TRBD2. CDR1 and CDR2 from the germline V gene are SGHRS and YFSETQ. This CDR3 is 16 amino acids long. With V trimmed by 0 bases and J by 0 bases, 4 bases remained unmatched. The CDR3 sequence is CASSLGLAGSSYEQYF. The CDR3 DNA reads as TGCGCCAGCAGCTTGGGGCTAGCGGGAAGCTCCTACGAGCAGTACTTC.

The chain combines TRBV4-1 with TRBJ2-1; TRBD2 aligns across 8 bases. J was trimmed by 3 bases and V by 5 bases; bases with no gene match: 9. There are 16 residues in the CDR3. The germline V gene has CDR1 MGHRA and CDR2 YSYEKL. The CDR3: CASSALSLADYNEQFF. The CDR3 nucleotides read TGCGCCAGCAGCGCGCTATCACTAGCGGACTACAATGAGCAGTTCTTC.

This chain joins TRBV30 and TRBJ2-3; D might be TRBD1 (7 bases). Trimming left V 5 bases short and J 1 base short, with 13 bases between. In germline, CDR1 is GTSNPN, CDR2 SVGIG (reference sequence). The CDR3 length is 14 residues. The CDR3 protein is CAWEGRGGTDTQYF. The CDR3 coding sequence is TGTGCCTGGGAGGGCAGGGGGGGCACAGATACGCAGTATTTT.

This chain uses TRBV7-2 with TRBJ2-3; TRBD2 might be the D (5 bases). V was trimmed by 4 bases and J by 3 bases, leaving 8 bases between them. Germline V gene sequence: CDR1 SGHTA, CDR2 FQGNSA. This CDR3 has 13 residues. This CDR3 reads CASSSGGTDTQYF. In nucleotides, the CDR3 is TGTGCCAGCAGCTCGGGCGGGACAGATACGCAGTATTTT.

This chain joins TRBV6-6 and TRBJ1-2; D remains ambiguous. The CDR3 covers 13 residues. Trimming took off 2 bases at V and 8 bases at J, with 12 bases between the two ends. Germline CDR1 is MNHNY and CDR2 is SVGAGI (reference sequence). The CDR3 region has the DNA TGTGCCAGCAGTTACCTCGGGGAAGGGGGCTACACCTTC. Translation: CASSYLGEGGYTF.

The J gene is TRBJ1-5, the V gene TRBV6-1, with a tentative D call TRBD1 (5 bases). In germline, CDR1 is MNHNS, CDR2 SASEGT. Trimming stripped 2 bases from V and 6 bases from J, with 8 bases between. The CDR3 length is 13 residues. CDR3 region: CASSELRGQPQHF. The CDR3 region has the DNA TGTGCCAGCAGTGAATTGAGGGGTCAGCCCCAGCATTTT.

The chain employs TRBV28 and TRBJ2-7; possibly TRBD1 for D (5 bases). This CDR3 has 15 amino acids. CDR1 is MDHEN and CDR2 is SYDVKM in the germline V gene. Trimming removed 5 bases from V and 2 bases from J, with 16 bases in between. The CDR3 spells CASSPQGEPPYEQYF. The CDR3 bases are TGTGCCAGCAGTCCCCAAGGGGAACCTCCCTACGAGCAGTACTTC.

The V call is TRBV18, the J call TRBJ2-2; D unclear. This CDR3 has 14 residues. The V and J ends lost 4 bases and 4 bases respectively, with 10 bases between them. Per the germline V gene, CDR1 is KGHSH and CDR2 is LQKENI. CDR3 nucleotides: TGTGCCAGCTCACACGACATGGGCACCGGGGAGCTGTTTTTT. Translated, it gives CASSHDMGTGELFF.

The rearrangement joins TRBV7-8 to TRBJ2-7, with TRBD1 as a possible D gene (5 bases). The V end was cut by 6 bases, the J end by 4 bases, with 10 bases between. Germline-derived CDR1 and CDR2 are SGHVS and FQNEAQ. CDR3 length: 12 residues. The CDR3 DNA reads as TGTGCCAGCAGGGCAGACAGTTACGAGCAGTACTTC. Its protein product is CASRADSYEQYF.

The CDR3 sequence: CASSPLTGNTEAFF. DNA of the CDR3: TGTGCCAGCAGCCCATTGACAGGCAACACTGAAGCTTTCTTT. V is TRBV7-7 and J is TRBJ1-1, with a possible D match to TRBD1 (6 bases). This CDR3 is built from 14 residues. Per the germline V gene, CDR1 is SSHAT and CDR2 is FNYEAQ (reference sequence). Trimming pared 5 bases from V and 2 bases from J, leaving 12 bases between.

The chain combines TRBV2 with TRBJ2-7; possibly TRBD2 for D (5 bases). The ends were cut back, 6 bases at V and 4 bases at J, with 25 bases in the middle. Germline values: CDR1 SNHLY, CDR2 FYNNEI. There are 17 residues in the CDR3. CDR3 residues: CASSPQRVDLVIYEQYF. The CDR3 DNA sequence: TGTGCCAGCAGCCCTCAGAGGGTGGATTTGGTGATATACGAGCAGTACTTC. Looking up the rest from reference TRBV2 and TRBJ2-7 gives the full variable domain: EPEVTQTPSHQVTQMGQEVILRCVPISNHLYFYWYRQILGQKVEFLVSFYNNEISEKSEIFDDQFSVERPDGSNFTLKIRSTKLEDSAMYFCASSPQRVDLVIYEQYFGPGTRLTVT.

The V call is TRBV7-2, the J call TRBJ2-7; D is possibly TRBD1 or TRBD2 (6 bases each). Germline lookup yields CDR1 SGHTA and CDR2 FQGNSA. The CDR3 has 14 amino acids. V was pared by 1 base and J by 1 base, with 8 bases between. The CDR3 DNA sequence: TGTGCCAGCAGCTTAGTAGGGGGGTCCTACGAGCAGTACTTC. Protein sequence: CASSLVGGSYEQYF.

The rearrangement joins TRBV7-6 to TRBJ2-3; unclear D gene. This CDR3 contains 13 residues. CDR1 SGHVS and CDR2 FNYEAQ come from the germline V gene. Trimming left V 5 bases short and J 2 bases short, with 8 bases between. CDR3 loop: CASSLDVTDTQYF. The CDR3 bases are TGTGCCAGCAGCCTAGATGTCACAGATACGCAGTATTTT. Full variable domain (outside the CDR3, taken from reference TRBV7-6 and TRBJ2-3): GAGVSQSPRYKVTKRGQDVALRCDPISGHVSLYWYRQALGQGPEFLTYFNYEAQQDKSGLPNDRFSAERPEGSISTLTIQRTEQRDSAMYRCASSLDVTDTQYFGPGTRLTVL.

The chain recombines TRBV6-4 with TRBJ2-1; D unclear. This CDR3 spans 14 amino acids. The germline CDR1 and CDR2 sequences are MRHNA and SNTAGT. V was clipped by 4 bases and J by 8 bases, with 15 bases between them. The CDR3 spells CASSVGEIVDEQFF. The CDR3 nucleotides read TGTGCCAGCAGTGTAGGCGAGATCGTCGATGAGCAGTTCTTC.

This rearrangement joins TRBV5-6 to TRBJ1-6; TRBD1 matches 7 bases. The germline V gene encodes CDR1 SGHDT and CDR2 YYEEEE. CDR3 length equals 16 residues. The trim removed 1 base at V and 9 bases at J, leaving 10 bases unmatched. The DNA for the CDR3 is TGTGCCAGCAGCTTGAGTCAGGGGGGCGGAGGTTCACCCCTCCACTTT. The encoded protein is CASSLSQGGGGSPLHF. The entire variable domain, with the rest obtained from reference TRBV5-6 and TRBJ1-6, is as follows: DAGVTQSPTHLIKTRGQQVTLRCSPKSGHDTVSWYQQALGQGPQFIFQYYEEEERQRGNFPDRFSGHQFPNYSSELNVNALLLGDSALYLCASSLSQGGGGSPLHFGNGTRLTVT.

V usage is TRBV19 and J usage is TRBJ1-4; tentatively, D is TRBD1 (6 bases). This CDR3 has 13 residues. V dropped 7 bases and J dropped 5 bases, with 11 bases sitting between them. The germline V gene has CDR1 LNHDA and CDR2 SQIVND (reference sequence). The CDR3, as DNA: TGTGCCAGTATTAACAGGGAGAATGAAAAACTGTTTTTT. It is translated as CASINRENEKLFF.

The CDR3 sequence is CASTTGTGAYGYTF. The CDR3 nucleotides are TGTGCCAGCACCACCGGGACAGGGGCTTATGGCTACACCTTC. The chain uses TRBV6-5 and TRBJ1-2; 10 bases fit TRBD1. V lost 7 bases and J lost 5; bases outside the gene matches: 7. Germline assignment: CDR1 MNHEY and CDR2 SVGAGI. The CDR3 runs 14 residues.

CDR3 sequence reads: CASSFGGTGYTF. The CDR3 DNA follows: TGTGCCAGCAGTTTTGGAGGTACTGGCTACACCTTC. The V gene is TRBV6-6, the J gene TRBJ1-2, with D uncertain. Trimming took 4 bases from V and 7 from J, leaving 10 bases between them. This CDR3 has 12 residues. Germline V lookup: CDR1 MNHNY, CDR2 SVGAGI (reference sequence).

J is TRBJ2-2 and V is TRBV7-2; D possibly corresponds to TRBD1 (5 bases). CDR1 is SGHTA and CDR2 is FQGNSA in the germline V gene. The CDR3 is made up of 15 amino acids. The V end lost 1 base, the J end lost 2 bases, and 8 bases lay between the germline ends. CDR3 sequence (DNA): TGTGCCAGCAGCTTAGGACAGAAAAACACCGGGGAGCTGTTTTTT. This translates into CASSLGQKNTGELFF. Based on the CDR3 plus reference TRBV7-2 and TRBJ2-2, the full variable domain is GAGVSQSPSNKVTEKGKDVELRCDPISGHTALYWYRQSLGQGLEFLIYFQGNSAPDKSGLPSDRFSAERTGGSVSTLTIQRTQQEDSAVYLCASSLGQKNTGELFFGEGSRLTVL.

V usage is TRBV6-6 and J usage is TRBJ2-7, with 7 bases fitting TRBD2. The trim removed 6 bases at V and 3 bases at J, leaving 8 bases unmatched. The CDR3 loop spans 14 amino acids. Germline CDR1 and CDR2: MNHNY and SVGAGI (reference sequence). In DNA form, the CDR3 reads TGTGCCAGCAGGACCGGCGGGAGCGTCTACGAGCAGTACTTC. It translates to CASRTGGSVYEQYF.

This clone was recorded a few times. This chain uses TRBV18 with TRBJ1-2; tentative D call: TRBD1 (5 bases). Looked up from germline, CDR1 is KGHSH and CDR2 is LQKENI. This CDR3 has 13 amino acids. V lost 6 bases and J 6 bases, leaving 14 bases between the germline ends. This CDR3 is CASSGATDHGYTF. The CDR3 DNA sequence: TGTGCCAGCTCGGGAGCGACAGATCATGGCTACACCTTC.